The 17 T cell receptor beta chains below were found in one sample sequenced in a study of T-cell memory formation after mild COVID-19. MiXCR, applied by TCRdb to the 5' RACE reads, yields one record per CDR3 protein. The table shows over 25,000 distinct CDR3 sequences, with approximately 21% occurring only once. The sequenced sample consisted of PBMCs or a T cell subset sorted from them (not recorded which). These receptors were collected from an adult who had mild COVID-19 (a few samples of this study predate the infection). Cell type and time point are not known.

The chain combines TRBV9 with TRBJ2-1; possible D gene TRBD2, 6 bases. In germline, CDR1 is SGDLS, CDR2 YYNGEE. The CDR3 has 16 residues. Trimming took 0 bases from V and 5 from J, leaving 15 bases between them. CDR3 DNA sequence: TGTGCCAGCAGCGTAGATGGTCGGGAGTCACACAATGAGCAGTTCTTC. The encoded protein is CASSVDGRESHNEQFF.

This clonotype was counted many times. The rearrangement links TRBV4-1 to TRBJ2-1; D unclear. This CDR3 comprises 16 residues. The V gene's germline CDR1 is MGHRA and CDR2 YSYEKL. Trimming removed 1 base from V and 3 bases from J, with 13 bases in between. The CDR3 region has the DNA TGCGCCAGCAGCCAAGTAGGTCTCTTACTCTACAATGAGCAGTTCTTC. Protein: CASSQVGLLLYNEQFF.

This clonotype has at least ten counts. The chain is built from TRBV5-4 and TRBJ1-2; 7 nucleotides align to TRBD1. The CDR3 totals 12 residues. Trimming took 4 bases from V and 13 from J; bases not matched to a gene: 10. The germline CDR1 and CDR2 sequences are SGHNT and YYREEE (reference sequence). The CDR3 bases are TGTGCCAGCAGCCCCCCGGGGGACAGAAGCACCTTC. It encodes CASSPPGDRSTF.

The CDR3 DNA follows: TGCGCCAGCAGCTTGGGTGAAGGCATAGACCATGAAGCTTTCTTT. Its translation: CASSLGEGIDHEAFF. The V gene is TRBV5-1, the J gene TRBJ1-1; D not resolved. Germline values: CDR1 SGHRS, CDR2 YFSETQ. V lost 0 bases to trimming and J lost 7 bases, with 16 bases between them. The CDR3 spans 15 residues.

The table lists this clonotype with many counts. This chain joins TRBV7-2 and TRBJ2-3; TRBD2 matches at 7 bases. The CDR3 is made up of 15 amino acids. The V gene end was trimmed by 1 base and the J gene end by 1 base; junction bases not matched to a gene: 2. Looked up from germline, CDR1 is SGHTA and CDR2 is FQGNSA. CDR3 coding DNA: TGTGCCAGCAGCTTAGGCGGGAGTGGCACAGATACGCAGTATTTT. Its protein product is CASSLGGSGTDTQYF.

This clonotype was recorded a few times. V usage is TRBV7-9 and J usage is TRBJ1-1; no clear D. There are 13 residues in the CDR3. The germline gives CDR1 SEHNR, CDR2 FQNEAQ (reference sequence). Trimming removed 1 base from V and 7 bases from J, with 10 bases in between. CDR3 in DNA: TGTGCCAGCAGCTTAGGGGTTGGGGATGAAGCTTTCTTT. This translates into CASSLGVGDEAFF.

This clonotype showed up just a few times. The CDR3 sequence: CATSVANSPLHF. For the CDR3, the DNA is TGTGCCACCAGTGTTGCTAATTCACCCCTCCACTTT. The chain carries TRBV24-1 and TRBJ1-6; D call uncertain. Germline CDR1 reads KGHDR; CDR2 reads SFDVKD. Deletions cut 5 bases from V and 6 bases from J, with 4 bases between. The CDR3 consists of 12 residues.

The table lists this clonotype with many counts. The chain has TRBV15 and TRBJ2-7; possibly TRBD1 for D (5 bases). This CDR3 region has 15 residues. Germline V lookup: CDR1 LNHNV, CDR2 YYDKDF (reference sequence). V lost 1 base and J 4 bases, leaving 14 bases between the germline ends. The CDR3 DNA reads TGTGCCACCAGCAGAGTGGCAGGGAATGCTTACGAGCAGTACTTC. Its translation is CATSRVAGNAYEQYF.

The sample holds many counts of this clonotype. CDR3 nucleotides: TGTGCCACCAGCAGAAACCCTGGCACAGGGTTGAGCGAGCAGTACTTC. It specifies CATSRNPGTGLSEQYF. This chain links TRBV15 with TRBJ2-7; tentatively, D is TRBD1 (6 bases). V lost 2 bases and J 6 bases, leaving 20 bases between the germline ends. Germline assignment: CDR1 LNHNV and CDR2 YYDKDF (reference sequence). CDR3 size: 16 residues.

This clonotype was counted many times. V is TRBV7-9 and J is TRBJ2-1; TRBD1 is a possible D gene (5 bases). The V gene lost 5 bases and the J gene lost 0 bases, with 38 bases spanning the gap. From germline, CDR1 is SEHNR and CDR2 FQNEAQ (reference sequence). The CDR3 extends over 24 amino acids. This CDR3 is CASSPKPVSGLGVPTQSSYNEQFF. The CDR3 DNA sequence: TGTGCCAGCAGCCCCAAACCAGTATCGGGTTTAGGGGTCCCCACTCAAAGCTCCTACAATGAGCAGTTCTTC.

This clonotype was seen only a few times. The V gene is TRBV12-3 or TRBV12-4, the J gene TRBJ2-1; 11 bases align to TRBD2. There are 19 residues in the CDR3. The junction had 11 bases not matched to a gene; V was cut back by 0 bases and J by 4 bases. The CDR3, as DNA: TGTGCCAGCAGTTTAGCGCAAGGGACTAGCGGACGATCTTACAATGAGCAGTTCTTC. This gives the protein CASSLAQGTSGRSYNEQFF.

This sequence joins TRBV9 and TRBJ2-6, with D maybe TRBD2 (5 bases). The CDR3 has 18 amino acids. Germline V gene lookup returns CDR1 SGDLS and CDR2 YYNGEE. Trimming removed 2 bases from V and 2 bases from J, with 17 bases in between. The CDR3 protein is CASSVPFLQEAGANVLTF. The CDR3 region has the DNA TGTGCCAGCAGCGTCCCCTTCTTGCAGGAGGCTGGGGCCAACGTCCTGACTTTC.

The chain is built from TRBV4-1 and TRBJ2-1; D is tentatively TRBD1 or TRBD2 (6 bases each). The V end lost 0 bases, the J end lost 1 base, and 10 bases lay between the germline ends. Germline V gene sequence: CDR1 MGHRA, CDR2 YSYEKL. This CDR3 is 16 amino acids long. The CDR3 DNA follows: TGCGCCAGCAGCCAAGAGAGGGGGGTATCCTACAATGAGCAGTTCTTC. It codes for CASSQERGVSYNEQFF.

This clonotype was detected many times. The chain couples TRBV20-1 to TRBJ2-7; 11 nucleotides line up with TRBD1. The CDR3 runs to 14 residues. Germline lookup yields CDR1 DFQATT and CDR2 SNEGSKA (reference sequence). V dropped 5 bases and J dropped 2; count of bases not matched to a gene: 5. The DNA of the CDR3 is TGCAGTGCTTGGACAGGGGGCACTCCCTACGAGCAGTACTTC. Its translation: CSAWTGGTPYEQYF.

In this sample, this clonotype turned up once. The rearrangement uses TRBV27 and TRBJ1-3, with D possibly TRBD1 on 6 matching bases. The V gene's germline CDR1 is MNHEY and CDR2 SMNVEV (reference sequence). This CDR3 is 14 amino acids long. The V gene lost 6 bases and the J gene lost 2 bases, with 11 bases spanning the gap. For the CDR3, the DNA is TGTGCCAGCAGAACAGGGATGGCTGGAAACACCATATATTTT. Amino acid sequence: CASRTGMAGNTIYF.

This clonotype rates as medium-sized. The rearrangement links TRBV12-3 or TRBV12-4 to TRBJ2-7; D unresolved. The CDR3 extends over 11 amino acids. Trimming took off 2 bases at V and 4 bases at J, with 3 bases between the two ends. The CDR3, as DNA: TGTGCCAGCAGTTTACAATACGAGCAGTACTTC. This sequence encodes CASSLQYEQYF.

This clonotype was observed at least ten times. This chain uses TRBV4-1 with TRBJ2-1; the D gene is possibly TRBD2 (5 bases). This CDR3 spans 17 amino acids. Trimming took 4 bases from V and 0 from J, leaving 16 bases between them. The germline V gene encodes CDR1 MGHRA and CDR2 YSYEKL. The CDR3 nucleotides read TGCGCCAGCAGCCCACGACCGGGTGGGAGCTCCTACAATGAGCAGTTCTTC. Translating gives CASSPRPGGSSYNEQFF.